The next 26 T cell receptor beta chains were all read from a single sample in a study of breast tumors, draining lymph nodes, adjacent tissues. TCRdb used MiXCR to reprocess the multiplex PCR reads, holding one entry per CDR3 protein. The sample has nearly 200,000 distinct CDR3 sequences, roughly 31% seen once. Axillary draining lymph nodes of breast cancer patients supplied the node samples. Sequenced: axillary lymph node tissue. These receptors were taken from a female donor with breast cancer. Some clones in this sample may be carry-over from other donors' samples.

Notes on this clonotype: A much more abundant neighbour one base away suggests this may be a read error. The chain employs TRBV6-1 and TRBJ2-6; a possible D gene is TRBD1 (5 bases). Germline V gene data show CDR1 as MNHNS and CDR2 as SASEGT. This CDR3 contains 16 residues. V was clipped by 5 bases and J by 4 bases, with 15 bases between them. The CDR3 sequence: CASSPSAGIGANVLTF. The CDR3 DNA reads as TGTGCCAGCAGTCCCTCAGCAGGGATAGGGGCCAACGTCCTGACTTTC.

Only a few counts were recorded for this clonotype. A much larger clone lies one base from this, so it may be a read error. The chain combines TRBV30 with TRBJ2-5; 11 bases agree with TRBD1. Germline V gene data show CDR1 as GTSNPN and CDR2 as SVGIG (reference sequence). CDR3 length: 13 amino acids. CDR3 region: CAWRGTGGEAQYF. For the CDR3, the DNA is TGTGCCTGGAGGGGGACAGGGGGAGAGGCCCAGTACTTC.

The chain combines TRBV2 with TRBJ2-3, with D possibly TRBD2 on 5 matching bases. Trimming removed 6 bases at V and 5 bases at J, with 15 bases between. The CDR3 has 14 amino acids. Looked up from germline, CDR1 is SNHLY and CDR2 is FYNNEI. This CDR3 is CASRDSVGIDTQYF. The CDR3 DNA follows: TGTGCCAGCAGAGATTCGGTCGGGATAGATACGCAGTATTTT.

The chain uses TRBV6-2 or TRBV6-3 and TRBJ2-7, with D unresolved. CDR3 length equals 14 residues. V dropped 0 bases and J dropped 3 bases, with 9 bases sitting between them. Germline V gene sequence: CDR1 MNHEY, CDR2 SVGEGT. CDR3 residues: CASSYSGPGYEQYF. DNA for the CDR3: TGTGCCAGCAGTTACTCGGGTCCGGGCTACGAGCAGTACTTC.

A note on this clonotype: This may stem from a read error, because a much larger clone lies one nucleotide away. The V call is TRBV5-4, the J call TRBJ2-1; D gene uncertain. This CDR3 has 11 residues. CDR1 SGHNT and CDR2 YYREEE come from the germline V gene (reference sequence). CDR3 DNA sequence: TGTGCCAGCAGCTTTGGCAGTGAGCAGCTCTTC. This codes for CASSFGSEQLF. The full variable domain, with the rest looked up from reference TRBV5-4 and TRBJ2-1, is ETGVTQSPTHLIKTRGQQVTLRCSSQSGHNTVSWYQQALGQGPQFIFQYYREEENGRGNFPPRFSGLQFPNYSSELNVNALELDDSALYLCASSFGSEQLFGPGTRLTVL.

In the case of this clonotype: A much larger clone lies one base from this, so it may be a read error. CDR3 loop: CASSLIWGSYNEQFF. The DNA of the CDR3 is TGTGCCAGCAGTCTTATTTGGGGCTCCTACAATGAGCAGTTCTTC. The V gene is TRBV6-1, the J gene TRBJ2-1; D is undetermined. Trimming removed 5 bases at V and 0 bases at J, with 11 bases between. The CDR3 has 15 residues. Per germline, CDR1 MNHNS and CDR2 SASEGT.

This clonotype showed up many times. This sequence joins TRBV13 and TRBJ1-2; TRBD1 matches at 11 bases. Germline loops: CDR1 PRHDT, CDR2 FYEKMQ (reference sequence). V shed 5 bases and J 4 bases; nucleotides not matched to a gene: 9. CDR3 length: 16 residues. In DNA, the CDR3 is TGTGCCAGCAGCGCAGGACAGGGGGCTAGCGGCTATGGCTACACCTTC. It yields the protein CASSAGQGASGYGYTF.

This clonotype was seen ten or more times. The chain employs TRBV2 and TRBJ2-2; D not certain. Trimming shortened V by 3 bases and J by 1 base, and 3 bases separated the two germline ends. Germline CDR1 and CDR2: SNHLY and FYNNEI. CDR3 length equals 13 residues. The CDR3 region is CASSEENTGELFF. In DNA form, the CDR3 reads TGTGCCAGCAGTGAGGAGAACACCGGGGAGCTGTTTTTT. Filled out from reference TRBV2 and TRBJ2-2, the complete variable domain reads EPEVTQTPSHQVTQMGQEVILRCVPISNHLYFYWYRQILGQKVEFLVSFYNNEISEKSEIFDDQFSVERPDGSNFTLKIRSTKLEDSAMYFCASSEENTGELFFGEGSRLTVL.

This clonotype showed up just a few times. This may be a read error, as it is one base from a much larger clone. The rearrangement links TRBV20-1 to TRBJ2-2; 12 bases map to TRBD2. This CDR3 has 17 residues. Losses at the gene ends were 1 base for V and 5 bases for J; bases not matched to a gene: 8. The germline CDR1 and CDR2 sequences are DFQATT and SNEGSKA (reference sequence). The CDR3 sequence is CSARVRTSGAPTGELFF. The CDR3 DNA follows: TGCAGTGCTAGAGTTCGGACTAGCGGGGCGCCTACCGGGGAGCTGTTTTTT.

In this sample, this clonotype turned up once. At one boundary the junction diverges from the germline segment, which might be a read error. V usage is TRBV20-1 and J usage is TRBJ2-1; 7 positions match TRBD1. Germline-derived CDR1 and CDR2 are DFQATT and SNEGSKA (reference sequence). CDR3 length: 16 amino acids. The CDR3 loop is CSARAPGTAIDNGQLF. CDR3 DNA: TGCAGTGCTAGGGCCCCCGGGACAGCAATAGACAATGGGCAGCTCTTC.

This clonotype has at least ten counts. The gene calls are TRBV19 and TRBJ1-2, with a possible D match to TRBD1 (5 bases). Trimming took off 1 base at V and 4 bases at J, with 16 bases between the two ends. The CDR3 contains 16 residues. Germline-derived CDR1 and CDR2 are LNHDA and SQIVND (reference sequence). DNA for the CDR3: TGTGCCAGTAGTATAGGCCGGGGCATCGGGAGCTATGGCTACACCTTC. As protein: CASSIGRGIGSYGYTF.

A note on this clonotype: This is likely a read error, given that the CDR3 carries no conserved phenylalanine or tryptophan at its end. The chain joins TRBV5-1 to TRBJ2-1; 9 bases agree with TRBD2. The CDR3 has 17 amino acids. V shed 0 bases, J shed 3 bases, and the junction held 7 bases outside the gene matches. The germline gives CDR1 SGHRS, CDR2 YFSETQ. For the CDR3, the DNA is TGCGCCAGCAGCTTGGACCCAGCGGGGGGATTCTACAATGAGCAGTTCTCC. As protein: CASSLDPAGGFYNEQFS.

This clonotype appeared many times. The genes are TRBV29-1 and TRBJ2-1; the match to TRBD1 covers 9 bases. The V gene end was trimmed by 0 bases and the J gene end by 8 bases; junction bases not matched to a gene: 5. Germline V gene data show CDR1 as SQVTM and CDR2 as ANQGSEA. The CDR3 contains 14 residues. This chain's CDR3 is CSVEDYRGQDEQFF. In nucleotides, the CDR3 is TGCAGCGTTGAAGACTACAGGGGGCAGGATGAGCAGTTCTTC.

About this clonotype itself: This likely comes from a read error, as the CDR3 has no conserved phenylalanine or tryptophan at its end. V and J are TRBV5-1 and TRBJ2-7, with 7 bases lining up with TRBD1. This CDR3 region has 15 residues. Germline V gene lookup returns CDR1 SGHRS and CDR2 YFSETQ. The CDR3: CAGSLAGDRTYEQYL. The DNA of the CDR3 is TGCGCCGGCAGCTTGGCCGGGGACAGAACTTACGAGCAGTACCTC.

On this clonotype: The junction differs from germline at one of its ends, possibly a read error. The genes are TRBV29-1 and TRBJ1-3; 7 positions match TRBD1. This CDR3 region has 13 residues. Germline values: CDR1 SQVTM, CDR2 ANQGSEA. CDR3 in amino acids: CSVRGGSGNTVYF. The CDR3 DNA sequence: TGCAGTGTTCGAGGGGGCTCTGGAAACACCGTATATTTT.

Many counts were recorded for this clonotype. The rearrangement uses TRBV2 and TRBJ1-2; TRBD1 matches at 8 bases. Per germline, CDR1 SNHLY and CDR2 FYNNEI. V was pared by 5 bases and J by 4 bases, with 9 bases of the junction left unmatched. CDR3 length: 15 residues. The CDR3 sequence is CASSTRTGILYGYTF. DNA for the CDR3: TGTGCCAGCAGTACTCGGACAGGGATACTCTATGGCTACACCTTC.

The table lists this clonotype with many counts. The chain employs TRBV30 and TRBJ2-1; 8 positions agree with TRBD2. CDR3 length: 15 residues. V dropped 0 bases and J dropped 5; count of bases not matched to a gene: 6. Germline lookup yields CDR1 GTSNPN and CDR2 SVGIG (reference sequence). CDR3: CAWSVAGRGDNEQFF. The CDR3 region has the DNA TGTGCCTGGAGTGTAGCGGGGCGGGGGGACAATGAGCAGTTCTTC.

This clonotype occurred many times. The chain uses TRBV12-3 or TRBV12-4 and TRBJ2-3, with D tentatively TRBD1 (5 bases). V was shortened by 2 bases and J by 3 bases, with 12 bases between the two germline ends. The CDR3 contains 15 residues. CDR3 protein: CASSLSSQGTDTQYF. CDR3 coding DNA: TGTGCCAGCAGTTTATCAAGCCAGGGAACAGATACGCAGTATTTT.

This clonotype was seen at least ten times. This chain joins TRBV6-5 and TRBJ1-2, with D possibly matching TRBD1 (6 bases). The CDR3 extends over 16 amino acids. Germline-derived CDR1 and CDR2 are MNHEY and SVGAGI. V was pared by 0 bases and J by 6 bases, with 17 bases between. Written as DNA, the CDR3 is TGTGCCAGCAGTTACTCAAGGGGGGTCGGGGTCAATGGCTACACCTTC. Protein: CASSYSRGVGVNGYTF.

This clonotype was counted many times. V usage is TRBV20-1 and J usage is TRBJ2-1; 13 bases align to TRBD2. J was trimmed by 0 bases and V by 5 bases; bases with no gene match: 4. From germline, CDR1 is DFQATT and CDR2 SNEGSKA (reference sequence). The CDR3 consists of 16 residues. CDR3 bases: TGCAGTGCTGGACTAGCGGGGGCACCCTCCTACAATGAGCAGTTCTTC. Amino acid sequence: CSAGLAGAPSYNEQFF.

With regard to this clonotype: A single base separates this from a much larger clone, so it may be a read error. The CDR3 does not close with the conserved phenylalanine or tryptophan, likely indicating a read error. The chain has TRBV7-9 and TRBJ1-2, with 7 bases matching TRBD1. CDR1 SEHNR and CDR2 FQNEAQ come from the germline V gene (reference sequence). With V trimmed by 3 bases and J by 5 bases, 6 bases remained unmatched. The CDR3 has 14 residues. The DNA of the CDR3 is TGTGCCAGCAGCTTCCCAGGGGGGGCTTATGGCTACACCCTC. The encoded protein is CASSFPGGAYGYTL.

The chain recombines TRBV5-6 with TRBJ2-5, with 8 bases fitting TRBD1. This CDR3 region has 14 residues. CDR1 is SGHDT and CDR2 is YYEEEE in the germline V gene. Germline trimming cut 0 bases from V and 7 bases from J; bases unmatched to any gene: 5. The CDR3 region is CASSLAAGTGTQYF. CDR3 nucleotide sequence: TGTGCCAGCAGCTTGGCCGCCGGGACAGGGACCCAGTACTTC.

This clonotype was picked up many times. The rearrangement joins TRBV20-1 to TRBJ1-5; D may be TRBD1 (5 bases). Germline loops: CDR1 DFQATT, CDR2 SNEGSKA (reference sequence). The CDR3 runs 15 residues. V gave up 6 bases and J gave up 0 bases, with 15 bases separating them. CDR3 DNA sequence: TGCAGTGCCAGGGCGGTCTCTGATAGCAATCAGCCCCAGCATTTT. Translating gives CSARAVSDSNQPQHF.

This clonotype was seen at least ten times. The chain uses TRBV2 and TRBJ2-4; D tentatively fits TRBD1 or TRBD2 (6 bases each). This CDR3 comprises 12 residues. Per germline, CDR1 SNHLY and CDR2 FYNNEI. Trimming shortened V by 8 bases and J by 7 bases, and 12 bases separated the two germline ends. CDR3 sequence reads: CASRWGANIQYF. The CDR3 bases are TGTGCCAGCCGGTGGGGGGCGAACATTCAGTACTTC. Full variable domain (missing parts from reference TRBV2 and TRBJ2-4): EPEVTQTPSHQVTQMGQEVILRCVPISNHLYFYWYRQILGQKVEFLVSFYNNEISEKSEIFDDQFSVERPDGSNFTLKIRSTKLEDSAMYFCASRWGANIQYFGAGTRLSVL.

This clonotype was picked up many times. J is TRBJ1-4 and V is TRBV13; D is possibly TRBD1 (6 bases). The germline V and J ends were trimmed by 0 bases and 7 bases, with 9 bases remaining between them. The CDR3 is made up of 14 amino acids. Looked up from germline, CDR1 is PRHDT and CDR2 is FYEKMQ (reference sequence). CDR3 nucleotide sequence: TGTGCCAGCAGCTTAGGCCCGGACAGTGAAAAACTGTTTTTT. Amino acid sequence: CASSLGPDSEKLFF.

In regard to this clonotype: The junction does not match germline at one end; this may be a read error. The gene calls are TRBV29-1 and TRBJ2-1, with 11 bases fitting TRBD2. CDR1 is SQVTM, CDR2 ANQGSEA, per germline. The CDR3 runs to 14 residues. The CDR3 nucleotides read TGCAGCGTTATGGCTAGCGGGAGGAGGAATGAGCAGTTCTTT. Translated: CSVMASGRRNEQFF.